The source of this T cell receptor beta chain is a study of graft-versus-host responses after intestinal transplantation. Data came from immunoSEQ multiplex PCR; TCRdb stores just in-frame clones and leaves some out. The sample consists of around 50,000 clones, 84% of them appearing once. This clone was detected only once. What it recognizes is unknown. Per the germline V gene, CDR1 is SQVTM and CDR2 is ANQGSEA. This CDR3 contains 13 residues. Trimming removed 6 bases at V and 1 base at J, with 12 bases between. The specimen was unstimulated CD4+ T cells sorted from spleen or lymph node cells, collected before transplant. The sequence was collected from a human donor who was the organ donor for an intestinal transplant. The chain links TRBV29-1 to TRBJ1-1, with D maybe TRBD1 (6 bases). The CDR3 reads CSVVGGSNTEAFF. CDR3 sequence (DNA): TGCAGCGTGGTAGGGGGGTCGAACACTGAAGCTTTCTTT.